This T cell receptor beta chain was profiled in a study of CD8 T cells in Susac syndrome. An input of roughly 0.5 to 1 ug of RNA was subjected to reverse transcription using random hexamers. Amplification of TCR beta CDR3 across 54 Vbeta and 13 Jbeta was performed with immunoSEQ multiplex PCR. TCRdb ran MiXCR on the immunoSEQ multiplex PCR reads and lists one entry per CDR3 protein. The sample contains tens of thousands of distinct CDR3 sequences, about 95% of which appear only once. The study sequenced TCR beta in blood CD8+ and CD4+ T cells. The sequence came from a human donor with multiple sclerosis. Sequenced sample: CD8+ T cells from PBMCs.

The CDR3 DNA is TGTGCCTGGAGTGTATTAGTTACTGAAGCTTTCTTT. This codes for CAWSVLVTEAFF. The V call is TRBV30, the J call TRBJ1-1; D remains ambiguous. Germline CDR1 GTSNPN, CDR2 SVGIG (reference sequence). V was cut by 0 bases and J by 5 bases, with 7 bases left in between. The CDR3 sequence is 12 residues long. Combining the CDR3 with reference TRBV30 and TRBJ1-1 gives the whole variable domain SQTIHQWPATLVQPVGSPLSLECTVEGTSNPNLYWYRQAAGRGLQLLFYSVGIGQISSEVPQNLSASRPQDRQFILSSKKLLLSDSGFYLCAWSVLVTEAFFGQGTRLTVV.